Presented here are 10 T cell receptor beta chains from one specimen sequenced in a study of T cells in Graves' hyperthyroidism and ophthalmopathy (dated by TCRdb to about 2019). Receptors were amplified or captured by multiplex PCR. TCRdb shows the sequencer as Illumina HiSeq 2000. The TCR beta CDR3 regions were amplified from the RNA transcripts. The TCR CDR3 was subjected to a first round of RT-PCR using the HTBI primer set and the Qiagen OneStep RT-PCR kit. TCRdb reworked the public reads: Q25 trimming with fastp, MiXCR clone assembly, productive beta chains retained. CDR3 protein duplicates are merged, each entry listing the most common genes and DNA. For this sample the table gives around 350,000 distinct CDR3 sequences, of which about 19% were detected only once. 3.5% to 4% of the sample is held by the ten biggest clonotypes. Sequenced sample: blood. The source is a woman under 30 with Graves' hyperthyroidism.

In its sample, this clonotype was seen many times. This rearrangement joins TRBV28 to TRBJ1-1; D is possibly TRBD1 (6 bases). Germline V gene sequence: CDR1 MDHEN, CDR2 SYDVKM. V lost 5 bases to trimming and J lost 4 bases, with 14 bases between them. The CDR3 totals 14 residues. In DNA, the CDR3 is TGTGCCAGCAGTCTTGGGGGGGCCGGCACTGAAGCTTTCTTT. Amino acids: CASSLGGAGTEAFF. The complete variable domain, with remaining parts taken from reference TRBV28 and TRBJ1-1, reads DVKVTQSSRYLVKRTGEKVFLECVQDMDHENMFWYRQDPGLGLRLIYFSYDVKMKEKGDIPEGYSVSREKKERFSLILESASTNQTSMYLCASSLGGAGTEAFFGQGTRLTVV.

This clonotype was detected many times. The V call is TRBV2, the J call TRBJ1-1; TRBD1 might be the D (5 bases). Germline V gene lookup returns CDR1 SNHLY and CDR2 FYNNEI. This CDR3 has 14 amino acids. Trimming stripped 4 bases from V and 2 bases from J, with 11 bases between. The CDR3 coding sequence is TGTGCCAGCAGTGTCGGGGCGCTAAACACTGAAGCTTTCTTT. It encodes CASSVGALNTEAFF.

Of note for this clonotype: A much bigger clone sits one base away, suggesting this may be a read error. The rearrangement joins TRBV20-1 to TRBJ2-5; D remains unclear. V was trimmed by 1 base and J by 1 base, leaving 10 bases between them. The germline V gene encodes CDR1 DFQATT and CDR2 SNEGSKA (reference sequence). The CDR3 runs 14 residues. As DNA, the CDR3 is TGCAGTGCTAGAGTCCAGAGTCTCCAAGAGACCCAGTACTTC. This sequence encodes CSARVQSLQETQYF.

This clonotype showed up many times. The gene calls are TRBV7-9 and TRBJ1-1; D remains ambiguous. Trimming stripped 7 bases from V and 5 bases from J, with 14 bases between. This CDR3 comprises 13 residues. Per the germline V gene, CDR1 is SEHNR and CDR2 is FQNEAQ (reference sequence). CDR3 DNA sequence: TGTGCCAGCAAGCCATCGGGTAGGACTGAAGCTTTCTTT. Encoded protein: CASKPSGRTEAFF.

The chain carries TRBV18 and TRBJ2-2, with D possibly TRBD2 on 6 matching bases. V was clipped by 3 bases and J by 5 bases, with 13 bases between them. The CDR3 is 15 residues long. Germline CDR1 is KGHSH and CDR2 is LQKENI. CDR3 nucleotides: TGTGCCAGCTCACCTCGTGGAGGGGTGACCGGGGAGCTGTTTTTT. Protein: CASSPRGGVTGELFF. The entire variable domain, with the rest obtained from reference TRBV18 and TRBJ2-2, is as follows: NAGVMQNPRHLVRRRGQEARLRCSPMKGHSHVYWYRQLPEEGLKFMVYLQKENIIDESGMPKERFSAEFPKEGPSILRIQQVVRGDSAAYFCASSPRGGVTGELFFGEGSRLTVL.

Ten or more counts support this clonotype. The chain's CDR3 is CASGPEGRVEGYTF. The CDR3 region has the DNA TGTGCCAGCGGACCCGAAGGGAGGGTTGAGGGCTACACCTTC. The chain links TRBV7-9 to TRBJ1-2; D is uncertain. The germline CDR1 and CDR2 sequences are SEHNR and FQNEAQ (reference sequence). Trimming took 8 bases from V and 8 from J, leaving 21 bases between them. The CDR3 runs 14 residues.

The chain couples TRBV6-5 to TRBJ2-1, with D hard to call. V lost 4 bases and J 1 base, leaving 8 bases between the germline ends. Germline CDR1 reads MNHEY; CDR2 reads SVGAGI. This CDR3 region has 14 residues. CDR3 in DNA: TGTGCCAGCAGTTTGTACGATTCCTACAATGAGCAGTTCTTC. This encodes CASSLYDSYNEQFF.

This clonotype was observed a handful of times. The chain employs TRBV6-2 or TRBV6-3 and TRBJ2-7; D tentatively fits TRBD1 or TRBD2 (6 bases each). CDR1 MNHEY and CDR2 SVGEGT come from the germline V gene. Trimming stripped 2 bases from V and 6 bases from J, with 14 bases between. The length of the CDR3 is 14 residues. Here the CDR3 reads CASSYAAGGFEQYF. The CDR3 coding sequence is TGTGCCAGCAGTTACGCCGCCGGGGGCTTCGAGCAGTACTTC.

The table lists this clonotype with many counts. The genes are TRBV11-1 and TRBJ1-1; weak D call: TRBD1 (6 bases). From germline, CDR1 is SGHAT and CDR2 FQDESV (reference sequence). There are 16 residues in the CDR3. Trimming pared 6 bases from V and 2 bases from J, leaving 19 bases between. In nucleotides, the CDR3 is TGTGCCAGCAGTTTCAGCTACAGGGATCCCAACACTGAAGCTTTCTTT. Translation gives CASSFSYRDPNTEAFF.

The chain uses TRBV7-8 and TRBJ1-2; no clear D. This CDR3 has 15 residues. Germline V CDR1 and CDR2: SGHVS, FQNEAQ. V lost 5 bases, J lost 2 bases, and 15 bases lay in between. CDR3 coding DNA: TGTGCCAGCAGCCCCCGGCCCACGGGGAACTATGGCTACACCTTC. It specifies CASSPRPTGNYGYTF.